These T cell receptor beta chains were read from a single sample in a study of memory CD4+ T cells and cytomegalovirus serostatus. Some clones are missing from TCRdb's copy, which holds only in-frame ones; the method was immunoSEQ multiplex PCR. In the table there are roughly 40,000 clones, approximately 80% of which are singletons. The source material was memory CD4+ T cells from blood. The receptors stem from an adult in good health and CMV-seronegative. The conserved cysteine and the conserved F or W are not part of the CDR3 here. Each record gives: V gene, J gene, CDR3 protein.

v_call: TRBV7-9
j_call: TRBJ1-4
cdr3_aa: ASSLAPGWGADEKLF

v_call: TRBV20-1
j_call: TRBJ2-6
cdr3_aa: SAGGQNVLT

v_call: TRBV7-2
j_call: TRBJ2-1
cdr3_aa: ASSLGLAGNEQF

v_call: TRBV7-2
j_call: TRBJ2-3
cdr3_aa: ASSLAGADTQY

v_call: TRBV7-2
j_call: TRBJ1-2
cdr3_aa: ASSFSVKQRGLDGYT

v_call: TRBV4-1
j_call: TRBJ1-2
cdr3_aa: ASSPGSQDGLT

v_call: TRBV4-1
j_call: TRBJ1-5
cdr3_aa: ASSQGSLGLNQPQH

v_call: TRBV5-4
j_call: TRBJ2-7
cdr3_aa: ASTPDRGRGEQY

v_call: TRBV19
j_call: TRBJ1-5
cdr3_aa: ASKTSQGNQPQH

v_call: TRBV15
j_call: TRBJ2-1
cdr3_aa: ATSRDRGTSGGEQF

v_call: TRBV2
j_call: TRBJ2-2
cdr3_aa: ASSRDRGTGELF

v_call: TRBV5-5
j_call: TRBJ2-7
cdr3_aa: ASSLGGWDSRSHEQY

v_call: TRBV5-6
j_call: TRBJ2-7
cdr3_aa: ASSSERDVAGPGYEQY

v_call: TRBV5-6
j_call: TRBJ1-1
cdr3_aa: ASSFELGTMGTEAF

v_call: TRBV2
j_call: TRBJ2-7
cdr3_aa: ASTQTGRVGEQY

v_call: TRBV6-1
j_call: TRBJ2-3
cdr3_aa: ASSELRGGEGADTQY

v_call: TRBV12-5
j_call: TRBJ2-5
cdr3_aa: ASGLVLGQQVETQY

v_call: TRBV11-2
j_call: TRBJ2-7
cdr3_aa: ASSLLASYSTEQY

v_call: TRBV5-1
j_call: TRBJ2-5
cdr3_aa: ASSLVPSAQSPETQY

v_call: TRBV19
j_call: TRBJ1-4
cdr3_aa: ASRTTASTNEKLF

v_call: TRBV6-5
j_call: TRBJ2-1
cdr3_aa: ASSFTTEPIYNEQF

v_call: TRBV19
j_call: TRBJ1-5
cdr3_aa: ASAQSGMGRQPQH

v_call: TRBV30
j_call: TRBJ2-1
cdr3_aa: AWRAGGGNEQF

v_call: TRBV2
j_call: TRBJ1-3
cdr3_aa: ASTRDSSGNTIY

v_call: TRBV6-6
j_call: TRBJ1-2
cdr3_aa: ASSPPNYGYT

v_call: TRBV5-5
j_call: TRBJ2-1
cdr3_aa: ASSLGRSSYNEQF

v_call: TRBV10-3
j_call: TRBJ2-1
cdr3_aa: ATLNVGRGGNEQF

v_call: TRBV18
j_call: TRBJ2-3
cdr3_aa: ASSPIAGPTDTQY

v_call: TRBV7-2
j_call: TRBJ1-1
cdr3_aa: ASSFERNTEAF

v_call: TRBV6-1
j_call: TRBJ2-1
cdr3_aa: ATWARGNEQF

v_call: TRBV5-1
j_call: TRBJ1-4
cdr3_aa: ASSLETLGSGNEKLF

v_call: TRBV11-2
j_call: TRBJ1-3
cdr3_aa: ASSSSRVSGNTIY

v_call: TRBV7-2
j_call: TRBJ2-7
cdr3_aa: ASSLVTSGSAYEQY

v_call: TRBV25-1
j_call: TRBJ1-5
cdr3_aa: ASSTTGSGQPQH

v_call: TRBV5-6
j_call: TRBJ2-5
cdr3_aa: ASSLNGVGAGETQY

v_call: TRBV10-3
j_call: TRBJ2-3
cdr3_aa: AIKGTGFDTQY

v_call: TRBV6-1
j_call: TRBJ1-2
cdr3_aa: ASSDELTLYNYGYT

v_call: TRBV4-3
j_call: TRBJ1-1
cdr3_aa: ASSQSVTNTEAF

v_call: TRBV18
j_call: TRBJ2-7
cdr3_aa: ASSPGQASYEQY

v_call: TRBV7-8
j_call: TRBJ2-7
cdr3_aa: ASNPGTSAYEQY

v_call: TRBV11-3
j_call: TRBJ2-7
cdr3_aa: ASSPGRAPYEQY

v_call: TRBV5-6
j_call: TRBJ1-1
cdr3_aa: ASSSPNGESGAEAF